Listed here are 30 T cell receptor beta chains from one sample, sequenced in a study of blood T cell repertoires in COVID-19. The repertoire was sequenced with immunoSEQ multiplex PCR; TCRdb's copy has only in-frame clones and lacks some. The table shows about 180,000 clones, with 82% occurring only once. Input material: peripheral blood. The receptors were sampled from a woman in her 70s with acute or convalescent COVID-19.

The chain employs TRBV9 and TRBJ2-3; tentatively, D is TRBD1 (6 bases). From germline, CDR1 is SGDLS and CDR2 YYNGEE. Trimming took 4 bases from V and 0 from J, leaving 24 bases between them. The CDR3 spans 19 residues. The CDR3 DNA sequence: TGTGCCAGCAGCCCCCGCGGGCATATGGGAAGGGGGAGCACAGATACGCAGTATTTT. It is translated as CASSPRGHMGRGSTDTQYF.

This sequence joins TRBV4-2 and TRBJ2-2, with D perhaps TRBD2 (6 bases). The germline V gene has CDR1 LGHNA and CDR2 YNFKEQ. V lost 0 bases, J lost 5 bases, and 13 bases lay in between. The CDR3 contains 16 residues. The CDR3 nucleotides are TGTGCCAGCAGCCAAGATAGAACTCGGGGGACCGGGGAGCTGTTTTTT. Amino acids: CASSQDRTRGTGELFF.

This clone was found a few times. CDR3 residues: CASSPGQAQGEKLFF. CDR3 nucleotides: TGTGCCAGCAGCCCTGGACAGGCTCAGGGTGAAAAACTGTTTTTT. The chain employs TRBV7-3 and TRBJ1-4; 7 positions match TRBD1. J gave up 7 bases and V 5 bases, and 10 bases lay outside the gene matches. The CDR3 has 15 residues. Germline CDR1 reads SGHTA; CDR2 reads FQGTGA.

This chain connects TRBV3-1 (or the pseudogene TRBV3-2) to TRBJ2-3; D is perhaps TRBD2 (6 bases). V shed 6 bases and J shed 5 bases, with 9 bases lying between them. The CDR3 totals 12 residues. Germline loops: CDR1 LGHDT, CDR2 YNNKEL (reference sequence). As DNA, the CDR3 is TGTGCCAGCAGACTTAGCGGAGATACGCAGTATTTT. It codes for CASRLSGDTQYF.

The chain combines TRBV4-1 with TRBJ1-1; 9 bases are shared with TRBD1. The CDR3 totals 17 residues. Germline V gene lookup returns CDR1 MGHRA and CDR2 YSYEKL. Trimming took 5 bases from V and 6 from J; bases not matched to a gene: 16. The CDR3 spells CASSEYGTGIRTAEAFF. The CDR3 region has the DNA TGCGCCAGCAGCGAGTACGGGACAGGGATCCGAACTGCTGAAGCTTTCTTT.

The rearrangement links TRBV12-2 to TRBJ2-7; the table's D gene call, TRBD2, was not cross checked with the DNA. TRBV12-2 counts as a pseudogene. The CDR3 has 14 residues. The CDR3 region is CASRLLDGSYEQYF. The CDR3 DNA reads as TGTGCAAGTCGCTTACTGGACGGGAGCTACGAGCAGTACTTC.

The chain carries TRBV5-4 and TRBJ2-7, with 10 positions matching TRBD1. Per the germline V gene, CDR1 is SGHNT and CDR2 is YYREEE (reference sequence). Trimming cost V 3 bases and J 3 bases; bases outside gene matches: 12. The CDR3 has 17 residues. CDR3 amino acids: CASSSGGTGVAYYEQYF. The CDR3 coding sequence is TGTGCCAGCAGCTCCGGGGGGACAGGGGTCGCCTACTACGAGCAGTACTTC. The full variable domain, its missing parts supplied by reference TRBV5-4 and TRBJ2-7, is ETGVTQSPTHLIKTRGQQVTLRCSSQSGHNTVSWYQQALGQGPQFIFQYYREEENGRGNFPPRFSGLQFPNYSSELNVNALELDDSALYLCASSSGGTGVAYYEQYFGPGTRLTVT.

The chain employs TRBV30 and TRBJ2-5; tentative D call: TRBD1 (6 bases). Germline V gene sequence: CDR1 GTSNPN, CDR2 SVGIG (reference sequence). The CDR3 contains 12 residues. With 3 bases removed from V and 4 bases from J, the gap between germline ends came to 9 bases. The CDR3 here is CAWRVGGETQYF. The CDR3 region has the DNA TGTGCCTGGAGGGTAGGGGGAGAGACCCAGTACTTC.

This clone was observed a handful of times. CDR3 coding DNA: TGTGCCAGCAGTTACTCCCCTAGAGGACAGGGGAGCAATCAGCCCCAGCATTTT. The encoded protein is CASSYSPRGQGSNQPQHF. The chain carries TRBV6-2 or TRBV6-3 and TRBJ1-5; 9 bases align to TRBD1. The length of the CDR3 is 18 residues. Germline V gene data show CDR1 as MNHEY and CDR2 as SVGEGT. V was pared by 0 bases and J by 1 base, with 7 bases of the junction left unmatched.

The CDR3 sequence is CASSQVLLADTQYF. CDR3 in DNA: TGCGCCAGCAGCCAAGTTCTGCTCGCGGATACGCAGTATTTT. The chain employs TRBV4-1 and TRBJ2-3; D call uncertain. Trimming shortened V by 1 base and J by 6 bases, and 11 bases separated the two germline ends. CDR1 and CDR2 from the germline V gene are MGHRA and YSYEKL. The CDR3 runs to 14 residues.

V gene TRBV18 combines with J gene TRBJ2-4; 7 bases line up with TRBD1. V was clipped by 3 bases and J by 0 bases; unmatched bases: 8. The CDR3 has 17 amino acids. Germline-derived CDR1 and CDR2 are KGHSH and LQKENI. The chain's CDR3 is CASSPLDRAVAKNIQYF. DNA for the CDR3: TGTGCCAGCTCACCCTTAGACAGGGCGGTAGCCAAAAACATTCAGTACTTC.

This chain connects TRBV5-1 to TRBJ2-2, with 9 nucleotides matching TRBD1. The CDR3 contains 14 residues. Germline assignment: CDR1 SGHRS and CDR2 YFSETQ. V shed 3 bases, J shed 7 bases, and the junction held 4 bases outside the gene matches. CDR3: CASSSDRGGGELFF. The CDR3 coding sequence is TGCGCCAGCAGCTCCGACAGGGGGGGCGGGGAGCTGTTTTTT.

V and J are TRBV5-1 and TRBJ2-5; D remains ambiguous. The germline V gene encodes CDR1 SGHRS and CDR2 YFSETQ. Trimming stripped 2 bases from V and 0 bases from J, with 8 bases between. There are 14 residues in the CDR3. CDR3 in amino acids: CASSFLRYQETQYF. CDR3 coding DNA: TGCGCCAGCAGCTTTCTTAGATACCAAGAGACCCAGTACTTC.

V usage is TRBV4-3 and J usage is TRBJ2-1, with D possibly matching TRBD2 (6 bases). In germline, CDR1 is LGHNA, CDR2 YSLEER. Trimming removed 4 bases at V and 0 bases at J, with 13 bases between. This CDR3 is 16 amino acids long. CDR3 sequence reads: CASSRVSGSSYNEQFF. For the CDR3, the DNA is TGCGCCAGCAGCCGCGTTAGCGGCAGCTCCTACAATGAGCAGTTCTTC.

This chain connects TRBV15 to TRBJ2-1, with D possibly TRBD2 on 6 matching bases. Trimming took 1 base from V and 8 from J, leaving 9 bases between them. The CDR3 runs 13 residues. CDR1 and CDR2 (germline): LNHNV, YYDKDF (reference sequence). CDR3 sequence reads: CATSRVSGDEQFF. The CDR3 nucleotides read TGTGCCACCAGCAGAGTGTCGGGGGATGAGCAGTTCTTC.

This chain connects TRBV7-2 to TRBJ2-3; TRBD2 matches 15 bases. The germline gives CDR1 SGHTA, CDR2 FQGNSA. Trimming removed 6 bases from V and 3 bases from J; junction bases left unmatched: 4. The CDR3 is 16 amino acids. The CDR3 loop reads CASRWTSGGATDTQYF. DNA of the CDR3: TGTGCCAGCAGATGGACTAGCGGGGGGGCTACAGATACGCAGTATTTT.

This clone showed up just once. J is TRBJ2-7 and V is TRBV7-2, with 8 bases matching TRBD2. The germline gives CDR1 SGHTA, CDR2 FQGNSA. The CDR3 runs 16 residues. V lost 5 bases and J lost 6; bases outside the gene matches: 15. The CDR3 DNA sequence: TGTGCCAGCAGCGAGAACCCGGGACTAGGGAGTTCCGAGCAGTACTTC. Translation gives CASSENPGLGSSEQYF.

The chain couples TRBV25-1 to TRBJ1-1; D is unresolved. Germline lookup yields CDR1 MGHDK and CDR2 SYGVNS. V shed 2 bases and J shed 3 bases, with 7 bases lying between them. This CDR3 comprises 13 residues. CDR3 in DNA: TGTGCCAGCAGTGAAGTCGGGGACACTGAAGCTTTCTTT. It yields the protein CASSEVGDTEAFF.

The genes are TRBV7-8 and TRBJ2-5, with TRBD2 identical over 10 bases. The germline gives CDR1 SGHVS, CDR2 FQNEAQ. The length of the CDR3 is 16 residues. The V segment lost 1 base and the J segment 3 bases; nucleotides outside the gene matches: 5. In DNA, the CDR3 is TGTGCCAGCAGCTTAGGAATAGCGGGGGGTGAAGAGACCCAGTACTTC. This codes for CASSLGIAGGEETQYF. Full variable domain (remainder filled in from reference TRBV7-8 and TRBJ2-5): GAGVSQSPRYKVAKRGQDVALRCDPISGHVSLFWYQQALGQGPEFLTYFQNEAQLDKSGLPSDRFFAERPEGSVSTLKIQRTQQEDSAVYLCASSLGIAGGEETQYFGPGTRLLVL.

The chain employs TRBV4-1 and TRBJ2-2, with 9 bases matching TRBD2. With V trimmed by 1 base and J by 5 bases, 11 bases remained unmatched. The CDR3 is 18 residues long. In germline, CDR1 is MGHRA, CDR2 YSYEKL. CDR3 DNA sequence: TGCGCCAGCAGCCAAGGGCTTTTAGCGGGAGAGGGTACCGGGGAGCTGTTTTTT. It encodes CASSQGLLAGEGTGELFF.

The V gene is TRBV27, the J gene TRBJ1-4; 7 nucleotides match TRBD1. Germline V gene sequence: CDR1 MNHEY, CDR2 SMNVEV (reference sequence). The CDR3 sequence is 15 residues long. V shed 5 bases, J shed 7 bases, and the junction held 10 bases outside the gene matches. CDR3 bases: TGTGCCAGCAGTCCTAGGACAGGCTTCGGTGAAAAACTGTTTTTT. Translated: CASSPRTGFGEKLFF.

This rearrangement joins TRBV5-1 to TRBJ1-5, with D perhaps matching TRBD1 (5 bases). This CDR3 is 17 amino acids long. In germline, CDR1 is SGHRS, CDR2 YFSETQ. Trimming shortened V by 5 bases and J by 6 bases, and 24 bases separated the two germline ends. CDR3 in amino acids: CASRPTPGAEGSQPQHF. CDR3 nucleotides: TGCGCCAGCAGACCTACCCCGGGAGCCGAGGGGAGTCAGCCCCAGCATTTT.

The gene calls are TRBV5-1 and TRBJ1-1; a weak D match, TRBD1 (6 bases). The germline CDR1 and CDR2 sequences are SGHRS and YFSETQ. With 4 bases removed from V and 6 bases from J, the gap between germline ends came to 22 bases. The CDR3 length is 16 residues. The CDR3 reads CASSQSRYRADSEAFF. Written as DNA, the CDR3 is TGCGCCAGCAGCCAATCCCGATACAGGGCGGACTCTGAAGCTTTCTTT.

The gene calls are TRBV6-5 and TRBJ2-5, with D possibly TRBD1 on 6 matching bases. V lost 5 bases and J lost 0, with 10 bases in between. The V gene's germline CDR1 is MNHEY and CDR2 SVGAGI. The CDR3 covers 14 residues. The CDR3 DNA sequence: TGTGCCAGCAGTATCGGGACAAACCAAGAGACCCAGTACTTC. It is translated as CASSIGTNQETQYF.

This clone turned up a few times. The rearrangement uses TRBV3-1 (or the pseudogene TRBV3-2) and TRBJ1-1; D is unclear. This CDR3 is 16 amino acids long. Trimming cost V 0 bases and J 1 base, with 12 bases left between them. CDR1 is LGHDT, CDR2 YNNKEL, per germline (reference sequence). In nucleotides, the CDR3 is TGTGCCAGCAGCCAAGATCATCGGGGTGGGAACACTGAAGCTTTCTTT. Amino acids: CASSQDHRGGNTEAFF.

This chain links TRBV5-1 with TRBJ2-5; D possibly corresponds to TRBD1 (6 bases). The CDR3 runs 14 residues. The V end lost 5 bases, the J end lost 2 bases, and 13 bases lay between the germline ends. Germline CDR1 reads SGHRS; CDR2 reads YFSETQ. The CDR3 DNA reads TGCGCCAGCAGACAGGGAGTAAATCAAGAGACCCAGTACTTC. This translates into CASRQGVNQETQYF.

This chain links TRBV18 with TRBJ1-1; tentative D call: TRBD1 (6 bases). The germline CDR1 and CDR2 sequences are KGHSH and LQKENI. V dropped 4 bases and J dropped 0 bases, with 15 bases sitting between them. CDR3 length: 16 amino acids. Written as DNA, the CDR3 is TGTGCCAGCTCACTTGGGGGCATGGGCATGAACACTGAAGCTTTCTTT. Translated: CASSLGGMGMNTEAFF. Drawing the rest from reference TRBV18 and TRBJ1-1, the complete variable domain is NAGVMQNPRHLVRRRGQEARLRCSPMKGHSHVYWYRQLPEEGLKFMVYLQKENIIDESGMPKERFSAEFPKEGPSILRIQQVVRGDSAAYFCASSLGGMGMNTEAFFGQGTRLTVV.

The chain is built from TRBV27 and TRBJ2-7; TRBD2 might be the D (6 bases). Trimming shortened V by 2 bases and J by 3 bases, and 14 bases separated the two germline ends. CDR3 length equals 15 residues. Germline V gives CDR1 MNHEY, CDR2 SMNVEV (reference sequence). As DNA, the CDR3 is TGTGCCAGCAGTTTACAGATAGCGGAGGACTACGAGCAGTACTTC. It translates to CASSLQIAEDYEQYF.

The rearrangement links TRBV7-9 to TRBJ1-5; 7 bases agree with TRBD1. With V trimmed by 2 bases and J by 5 bases, 12 bases remained unmatched. The V gene's germline CDR1 is SEHNR and CDR2 FQNEAQ (reference sequence). This CDR3 has 17 residues. CDR3 loop: CASSLSLTGQVHQPQHF. CDR3 coding DNA: TGTGCCAGCAGCTTATCCCTGACTGGACAGGTCCATCAGCCCCAGCATTTT. Combining the CDR3 with reference TRBV7-9 and TRBJ1-5 gives the whole variable domain DTGVSQNPRHKITKRGQNVTFRCDPISEHNRLYWYRQTLGQGPEFLTYFQNEAQLEKSRLLSDRFSAERPKGSFSTLEIQRTEQGDSAMYLCASSLSLTGQVHQPQHFGDGTRLSIL.

The V call is TRBV4-1, the J call TRBJ1-6; the D is unclear. Germline loops: CDR1 MGHRA, CDR2 YSYEKL. V shed 8 bases and J shed 8 bases, with 16 bases lying between them. The CDR3 is made up of 14 amino acids. The CDR3 DNA reads as TGCGCCAGCCGGGGTGGGCAGTTCTATTCACCCCTCCACTTT. It yields the protein CASRGGQFYSPLHF.